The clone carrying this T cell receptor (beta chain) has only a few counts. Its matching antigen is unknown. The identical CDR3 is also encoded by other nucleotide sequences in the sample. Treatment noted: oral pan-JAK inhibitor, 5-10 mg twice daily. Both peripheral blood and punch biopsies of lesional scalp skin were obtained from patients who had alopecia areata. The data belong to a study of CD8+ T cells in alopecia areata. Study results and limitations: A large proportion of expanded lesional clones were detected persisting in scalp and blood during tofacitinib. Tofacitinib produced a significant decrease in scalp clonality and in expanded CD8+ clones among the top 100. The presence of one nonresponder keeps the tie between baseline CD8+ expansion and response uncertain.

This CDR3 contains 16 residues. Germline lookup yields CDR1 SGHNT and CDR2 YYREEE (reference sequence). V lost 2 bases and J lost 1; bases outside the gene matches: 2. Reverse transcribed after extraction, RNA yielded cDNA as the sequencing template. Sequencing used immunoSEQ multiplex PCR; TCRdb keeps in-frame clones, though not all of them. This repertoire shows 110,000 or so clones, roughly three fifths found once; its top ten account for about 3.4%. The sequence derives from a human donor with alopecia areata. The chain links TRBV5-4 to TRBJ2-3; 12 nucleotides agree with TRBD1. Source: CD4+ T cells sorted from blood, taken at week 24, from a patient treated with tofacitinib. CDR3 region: CASSLGTGGGTDTQYF. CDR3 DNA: TGTGCCAGCAGCTTAGGGACAGGGGGCGGCACAGATACGCAGTATTTT.